This TCR beta chain was sequenced in a study of blood T cells in healthy people across ages. Study information: Capturing about one barcoded beta molecule per two T cells was achieved by template switching.

A second PCR of about 7 to 11 cycles used a sample-barcoded 5' primer and a J-beta primer mix. MiXCR, applied by TCRdb to the 5' RACE reads, yields one record per CDR3 protein. This table has 910,000 or so distinct CDR3 sequences, roughly 51% appearing once. General observations from the study: Significant beta diversity loss was already apparent by age roughly 38, declining roughly linearly. With unsorted PBMCs, a conclusive comparison of naive versus antigen-experienced cells was not possible. Naive CD4+ cell counts and diversity both ran higher in long-lived than in aged donors.

Trimming shortened V by 5 bases and J by 13 bases, and 21 bases separated the two germline ends. CDR3 size: 13 residues. Germline V lookup: CDR1 SQVTM, CDR2 ANQGSEA. For this clonotype: Its antigen is currently unknown.

The sequencing input was blood. The receptor's source is a woman aged 55-75 years in good health. This chain links TRBV29-1 with TRBJ2-1, with D unclear. CDR3: CSVSYLSDLDQFF. CDR3 nucleotides: TGCAGCGTTTCTTACTTGAGCGACTTGGACCAGTTCTTC.